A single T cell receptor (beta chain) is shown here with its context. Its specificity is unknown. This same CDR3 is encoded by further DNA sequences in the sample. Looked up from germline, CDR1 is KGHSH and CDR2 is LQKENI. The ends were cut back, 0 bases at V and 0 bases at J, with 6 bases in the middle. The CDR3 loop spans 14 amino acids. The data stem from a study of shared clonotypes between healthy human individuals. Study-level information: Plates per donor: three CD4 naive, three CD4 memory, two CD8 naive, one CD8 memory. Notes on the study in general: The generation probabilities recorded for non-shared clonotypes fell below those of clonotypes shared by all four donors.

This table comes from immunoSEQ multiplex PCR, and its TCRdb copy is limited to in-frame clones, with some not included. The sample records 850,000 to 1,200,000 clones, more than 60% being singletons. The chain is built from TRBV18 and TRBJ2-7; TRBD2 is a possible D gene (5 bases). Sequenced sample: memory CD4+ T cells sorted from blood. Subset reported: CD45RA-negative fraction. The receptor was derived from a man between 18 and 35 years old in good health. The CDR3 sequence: CASSPPGGSYEQYF. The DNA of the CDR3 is TGTGCCAGCTCACCACCCGGAGGCTCCTACGAGCAGTACTTC.